The 13 T cell receptor beta chains listed next were all sequenced from one sample in a study of control samples from healthy donors and cancer patients. Libraries were prepared by immunoSEQ multiplex PCR; TCRdb keeps only in-frame clonotypes and omits some of them. The sample carries about 180,000 clones, roughly 92% recorded once. What was sequenced was blood. Every receptor here comes from a man aged 30 to 39 in good health.

This chain links TRBV6-1 with TRBJ2-7, with 7 bases aligning to TRBD1. The ends lost 0 bases at V and 2 bases at J; junction bases unmatched: 4. Germline CDR1 MNHNS, CDR2 SASEGT. The length of the CDR3 is 15 residues. The DNA for the CDR3 is TGTGCCAGCAGTGAAGCTTGGGGGACAGCCTACGAGCAGTACTTC. This codes for CASSEAWGTAYEQYF.

The rearrangement links TRBV3-1 (or the pseudogene TRBV3-2) to TRBJ1-5, with D perhaps matching TRBD1 (5 bases). The CDR3 extends over 18 amino acids. V was pared by 0 bases and J by 1 base, with 16 bases between. From germline, CDR1 is LGHDT and CDR2 YNNKEL (reference sequence). The CDR3 nucleotides are TGTGCCAGCAGCCAAGATTTAGGTGTAGGGGTAAGCAATCAGCCCCAGCATTTT. Its protein is CASSQDLGVGVSNQPQHF.

The rearrangement uses TRBV29-1 and TRBJ2-5; unclear D gene. The CDR3 loop spans 12 amino acids. Per germline, CDR1 SQVTM and CDR2 ANQGSEA. V lost 6 bases and J lost 0, with 8 bases in between. The CDR3 sequence is CSVNEYQETQYF. The CDR3 region has the DNA TGCAGCGTAAACGAGTACCAAGAGACCCAGTACTTC.

The chain links TRBV6-1 to TRBJ2-3; D gene uncertain. The germline gives CDR1 MNHNS, CDR2 SASEGT. The CDR3 sequence is 17 residues long. V was cut by 3 bases and J by 0 bases, with 16 bases left in between. The CDR3 region is CASSDLAERSSTDTQYF. Written as DNA, the CDR3 is TGTGCCAGCAGTGATCTGGCCGAGCGATCTAGCACAGATACGCAGTATTTT.

The chain uses TRBV11-3 and TRBJ2-2, with 8 bases that match TRBD1. The V and J ends lost 6 bases and 4 bases, in that order; junction bases with no gene match: 7. CDR3 length equals 15 residues. CDR1 is SGHNT and CDR2 is YENEEA in the germline V gene. CDR3 protein: CASSPQGAGTGELFF. CDR3 bases: TGTGCCAGCAGTCCGCAGGGGGCCGGCACCGGGGAGCTGTTTTTT.

The chain recombines TRBV6-5 with TRBJ1-1; TRBD1 might be the D (6 bases). Germline V CDR1 and CDR2: MNHEY, SVGAGI. The CDR3 loop spans 15 amino acids. V shed 6 bases and J shed 0 bases, with 14 bases lying between them. This CDR3 reads CASSFVRGMNTEAFF. In DNA form, the CDR3 reads TGTGCCAGCAGCTTCGTGAGGGGGATGAACACTGAAGCTTTCTTT.

The chain carries TRBV5-4 and TRBJ2-3, with 7 bases fitting TRBD2. The CDR3 sequence is 15 residues long. Per the germline V gene, CDR1 is SGHNT and CDR2 is YYREEE (reference sequence). The trim removed 4 bases at V and 2 bases at J, leaving 7 bases unmatched. CDR3 sequence: CASSRGTTYTDTQYF. Written as DNA, the CDR3 is TGTGCCAGCAGCCGGGGGACTACATACACAGATACGCAGTATTTT. The complete variable domain, with remaining parts taken from reference TRBV5-4 and TRBJ2-3, reads ETGVTQSPTHLIKTRGQQVTLRCSSQSGHNTVSWYQQALGQGPQFIFQYYREEENGRGNFPPRFSGLQFPNYSSELNVNALELDDSALYLCASSRGTTYTDTQYFGPGTRLTVL.

This chain joins TRBV5-1 and TRBJ2-7; 12 bases align to TRBD2. CDR3 length equals 17 residues. With V trimmed by 1 base and J by 4 bases, 9 bases remained unmatched. Per germline, CDR1 SGHRS and CDR2 YFSETQ. CDR3 in amino acids: CASSLRETSGRVYEQYF. The CDR3 DNA reads as TGCGCCAGCAGCTTGCGTGAGACTAGCGGGAGAGTATACGAGCAGTACTTC.

This clone was seen a few times. V gene TRBV7-2 combines with J gene TRBJ2-2; TRBD2 might be the D (7 bases). Trimming took off 5 bases at V and 0 bases at J, with 10 bases between the two ends. The CDR3 has 15 residues. Germline V lookup: CDR1 SGHTA, CDR2 FQGNSA. As DNA, the CDR3 is TGTGCCAGCAGCCGCGGGGGCTCGAACACCGGGGAGCTGTTTTTT. Protein: CASSRGGSNTGELFF.

CDR3 DNA: TGCAGTGTAATTTCCCAAGAGACCCAGTACTTC. This translates into CSVISQETQYF. V usage is TRBV20-1 and J usage is TRBJ2-5; no definite D call. V gave up 7 bases and J gave up 1 base, with 7 bases separating them. CDR3 length: 11 residues. CDR1 and CDR2 from the germline V gene are DFQATT and SNEGSKA (reference sequence).

This rearrangement joins TRBV4-1 to TRBJ1-5; D might be TRBD1 (6 bases). Trimming pared 0 bases from V and 5 bases from J, leaving 17 bases between. The CDR3 is 17 residues long. CDR1 is MGHRA and CDR2 is YSYEKL in the germline V gene. CDR3 coding DNA: TGCGCCAGCAGCCAAGATAGGGGGGGGGTGTGGGATCAGCCCCAGCATTTT. As protein: CASSQDRGGVWDQPQHF.

The gene calls are TRBV11-2 and TRBJ1-6; D not certain. The CDR3 is 15 residues long. CDR1 and CDR2 (germline): SGHAT, FQNNGV. The V gene lost 4 bases and the J gene lost 9 bases, with 16 bases spanning the gap. The CDR3 here is CASSSVGAIFSPLHF. CDR3 nucleotide sequence: TGTGCCAGCAGCTCGGTGGGCGCCATATTTTCACCCCTCCACTTT.

The CDR3 DNA sequence: TGTGCCAGCAGTGAAGCGCAATTTGACAGCTACGAGCAGTACTTC. This sequence encodes CASSEAQFDSYEQYF. The chain recombines TRBV2 with TRBJ2-7; TRBD1 might be the D (5 bases). This CDR3 spans 15 amino acids. Trimming shortened V by 0 bases and J by 3 bases, and 12 bases separated the two germline ends. CDR1 is SNHLY, CDR2 FYNNEI, per germline.